A single sample is the source of the 31 T cell receptor beta chains below, sequenced in a study of early T cells in non-severe SARS-CoV-2 infection. TCRdb re-analysed the 5' RACE reads in MiXCR, keeping a single row per CDR3 protein. The sample holds approximately 80,000 distinct CDR3 sequences, 11% seen once. Sequenced here: whole blood, sampled at baseline. The receptors were sampled from an adult who was a healthcare worker with PCR-confirmed SARS-CoV-2 infection or an uninfected control (not recorded which).

The rearrangement links TRBV20-1 to TRBJ2-3; no definite D call. Per germline, CDR1 DFQATT and CDR2 SNEGSKA (reference sequence). The CDR3 sequence is 13 residues long. V lost 0 bases to trimming and J lost 4 bases, with 8 bases between them. The CDR3 sequence is CSARDGVSDTQYF. CDR3 nucleotide sequence: TGCAGTGCTAGAGATGGGGTGTCAGATACGCAGTATTTT.

In its sample, this clonotype is medium-sized. The chain carries TRBV2 and TRBJ2-1; tentatively, D is TRBD1 (6 bases). The CDR3 covers 14 residues. CDR1 and CDR2 from the germline V gene are SNHLY and FYNNEI. Trimming left V 5 bases short and J 1 base short, with 9 bases between. CDR3 sequence (DNA): TGTGCCAGCAGTAGGGACACTTCCTACAATGAGCAGTTCTTC. Its translation: CASSRDTSYNEQFF.

The V gene is TRBV29-1, the J gene TRBJ2-3; a possible D gene is TRBD1 (5 bases). V was pared by 3 bases and J by 4 bases, with 17 bases between. Looked up from germline, CDR1 is SQVTM and CDR2 is ANQGSEA. The CDR3 loop spans 15 amino acids. This CDR3 reads CSVDWGALSADTQYF. The CDR3 nucleotides read TGCAGCGTTGACTGGGGCGCCCTGTCCGCAGATACGCAGTATTTT.

This clonotype was found many times. V is TRBV6-6 and J is TRBJ1-1; D gene ambiguous. Germline lookup yields CDR1 MNHNY and CDR2 SVGAGI (reference sequence). The CDR3 spans 13 residues. Trimming cost V 1 base and J 1 base, with 4 bases left between them. CDR3 residues: CASSYLRNTEAFF. The DNA for the CDR3 is TGTGCCAGCAGTTACTTGAGGAACACTGAAGCTTTCTTT.

V usage is TRBV6-6 and J usage is TRBJ1-2, with TRBD1 as a possible D gene (6 bases). Germline V CDR1 and CDR2: MNHNY, SVGAGI (reference sequence). This CDR3 has 15 amino acids. The V end lost 2 bases, the J end lost 4 bases, and 14 bases lay between the germline ends. CDR3 DNA: TGTGCCAGCAGTTACGGCCCACAGGGAGGCTATGGCTACACCTTC. Amino acid sequence: CASSYGPQGGYGYTF.

This clonotype appeared many times. V is TRBV12-3 or TRBV12-4 and J is TRBJ1-2; no clear D gene. This CDR3 has 14 amino acids. Trimming removed 1 base at V and 2 bases at J, with 8 bases between. CDR3 sequence: CASSLGGENYGYTF. In DNA form, the CDR3 reads TGTGCCAGCAGTTTAGGAGGTGAAAACTATGGCTACACCTTC.

The chain has TRBV30 and TRBJ2-3; TRBD2 matches 7 bases. CDR1 GTSNPN and CDR2 SVGIG come from the germline V gene (reference sequence). V was pared by 1 base and J by 0 bases, with 1 base of the junction left unmatched. The length of the CDR3 is 14 residues. CDR3 loop: CAWSGAGSTDTQYF. In DNA, the CDR3 is TGTGCCTGGAGTGGAGCGGGGAGCACAGATACGCAGTATTTT.

This clonotype was seen only a few times. The V and J genes are TRBV6-1 and TRBJ2-2; TRBD1 is a possible D gene (5 bases). V lost 7 bases and J lost 6, with 21 bases in between. This CDR3 spans 16 amino acids. Germline V gene sequence: CDR1 MNHNS, CDR2 SASEGT. Here the CDR3 DNA reads TGTGCCAGCAAAGACACGGTGGCAGGGATTCCCGGGGAGCTGTTTTTT. Translation: CASKDTVAGIPGELFF.

This chain joins TRBV5-6 and TRBJ1-6, with 10 nucleotides matching TRBD1. Unmatched junction bases numbered 9, after V lost 2 bases and J lost 10 bases. CDR3 length equals 16 residues. Germline V CDR1 and CDR2: SGHDT, YYEEEE. As DNA, the CDR3 is TGTGCCAGCAGCTTTACTGGGACAGGGGATAGGTCACCCCTCCACTTT. Translating gives CASSFTGTGDRSPLHF.

This chain connects TRBV18 to TRBJ2-2; D perhaps matches TRBD2 (6 bases). The germline CDR1 and CDR2 sequences are KGHSH and LQKENI. The CDR3 is 16 amino acids. The V and J ends lost 6 bases and 0 bases respectively, with 14 bases between them. CDR3 sequence reads: CASSEEGISNTGELFF. Here the CDR3 DNA reads TGTGCCAGCTCGGAGGAGGGGATTTCGAACACCGGGGAGCTGTTTTTT.

This clonotype was found many times. This sequence joins TRBV6-1 and TRBJ1-4; 9 nucleotides match TRBD1. V lost 3 bases to trimming and J lost 7 bases; unmatched junction nucleotides: 3. This CDR3 is 14 amino acids long. The germline V gene encodes CDR1 MNHNS and CDR2 SASEGT. CDR3 residues: CASSEGQGFEKLFF. The CDR3 DNA reads as TGTGCCAGCAGTGAGGGACAGGGTTTTGAAAAACTGTTTTTT.

This clonotype was counted a few times. This chain joins TRBV10-3 and TRBJ2-1; 12 nucleotides match TRBD2. The germline V gene encodes CDR1 ENHRY and CDR2 SYGVKD. Unmatched junction bases numbered 5, after V lost 5 bases and J lost 0 bases. CDR3 length: 17 amino acids. Written as DNA, the CDR3 is TGTGCCATCAGTAGACTAGCGGGGGACAACTCCTACAATGAGCAGTTCTTC. Translation: CAISRLAGDNSYNEQFF.

This clonotype came up many times. In DNA, the CDR3 is TGTGCCAGCAGCCGCTTCGAAAAACTGTTTTTT. It is translated as CASSRFEKLFF. The genes are TRBV28 and TRBJ1-4; D is unclear. Germline V gene lookup returns CDR1 MDHEN and CDR2 SYDVKM. Trimming left V 6 bases short and J 8 bases short, with 7 bases between. The CDR3 has 11 amino acids.

This clonotype was seen many times. The rearrangement uses TRBV5-1 and TRBJ2-7; no clear D. CDR3 length: 13 amino acids. The ends were cut back, 8 bases at V and 8 bases at J, with 20 bases in the middle. Germline V lookup: CDR1 SGHRS, CDR2 YFSETQ. The CDR3 DNA reads TGCGCCAGTCACATCGACGGATCCCCAAAGCAGTACTTC. Encoded protein: CASHIDGSPKQYF.

This chain connects TRBV6-5 to TRBJ2-4, with TRBD2 matching over 9 bases. Germline trimming cut 3 bases from V and 10 bases from J; bases unmatched to any gene: 10. In germline, CDR1 is MNHEY, CDR2 SVGAGI. The CDR3 consists of 15 residues. CDR3 bases: TGTGCCAGCAGTTATGTGCGGGGGGGGCAAACAATTCAGTACTTC. This translates into CASSYVRGGQTIQYF.

This clonotype was detected many times. The chain uses TRBV2 and TRBJ1-6, with D tentatively TRBD1 (5 bases). The CDR3 has 15 amino acids. Trimming removed 3 bases at V and 7 bases at J, with 13 bases between. Germline V gene sequence: CDR1 SNHLY, CDR2 FYNNEI. This CDR3 is CASSEGRSTNSPLHF. The DNA for the CDR3 is TGTGCCAGCAGTGAGGGACGGTCCACGAATTCACCCCTCCACTTT.

This clonotype was seen many times. CDR3 protein: CASSLVGGPNEKLFF. CDR3 DNA sequence: TGTGCCAGCAGCTTAGTTGGCGGCCCGAATGAAAAACTGTTTTTT. The chain employs TRBV7-9 and TRBJ1-4, with unresolved D. The CDR3 spans 15 residues. Looked up from germline, CDR1 is SEHNR and CDR2 is FQNEAQ (reference sequence). Trimming shortened V by 1 base and J by 5 bases, and 11 bases separated the two germline ends.

The sample holds a few counts of this clonotype. V usage is TRBV29-1 and J usage is TRBJ2-5; D is undetermined. Looked up from germline, CDR1 is SQVTM and CDR2 is ANQGSEA. This CDR3 spans 12 amino acids. With 4 bases removed from V and 5 bases from J, the gap between germline ends came to 11 bases. The CDR3 spells CSVGADRETQYF. The DNA of the CDR3 is TGCAGCGTTGGGGCAGATAGGGAGACCCAGTACTTC.

The CDR3 region is CATPGGGIKSEAFF. CDR3 nucleotides: TGTGCCACCCCGGGAGGAGGGATTAAAAGCGAAGCTTTCTTT. This chain joins TRBV7-9 and TRBJ1-1; D unclear. This CDR3 has 14 amino acids. Trimming left V 10 bases short and J 8 bases short, with 23 bases between. Germline loops: CDR1 SEHNR, CDR2 FQNEAQ (reference sequence). The full variable domain, its missing parts supplied by reference TRBV7-9 and TRBJ1-1, is DTGVSQNPRHKITKRGQNVTFRCDPISEHNRLYWYRQTLGQGPEFLTYFQNEAQLEKSRLLSDRFSAERPKGSFSTLEIQRTEQGDSAMYLCATPGGGIKSEAFFGQGTRLTVV.

This clonotype occurred many times. CDR3 amino acids: CASSPPGQGMVNEQFF. The CDR3 DNA sequence: TGTGCCAGCAGCCCTCCGGGACAGGGGATGGTCAATGAGCAGTTCTTC. The chain uses TRBV9 and TRBJ2-1; 10 bases are shared with TRBD1. The CDR3 length is 16 residues. J lost 6 bases, V lost 4 bases, and 10 bases had no gene match. Per germline, CDR1 SGDLS and CDR2 YYNGEE. Full variable domain (missing parts from reference TRBV9 and TRBJ2-1): DSGVTQTPKHLITATGQRVTLRCSPRSGDLSVYWYQQSLDQGLQFLIQYYNGEERAKGNILERFSAQQFPDLHSELNLSSLELGDSALYFCASSPPGQGMVNEQFFGPGTRLTVL.

V is TRBV28 and J is TRBJ1-2, with a tentative D call TRBD1 (6 bases). CDR3 length: 15 amino acids. The germline V gene encodes CDR1 MDHEN and CDR2 SYDVKM. Trimming pared 3 bases from V and 0 bases from J, leaving 11 bases between. Here the CDR3 reads CASSFPQGANYGYTF. For the CDR3, the DNA is TGTGCCAGCAGTTTTCCACAGGGAGCTAACTATGGCTACACCTTC.

This clonotype was seen a handful of times. The V and J genes are TRBV6-2 or TRBV6-3 and TRBJ2-2, with D uncertain. CDR1 MNHEY and CDR2 SVGEGT come from the germline V gene. Deletions cut 0 bases from V and 7 bases from J, with 9 bases between. This CDR3 contains 14 residues. CDR3 DNA: TGTGCCAGCAGTTACTCCGGGCCACTCGGGGAGCTGTTTTTT. Translating gives CASSYSGPLGELFF.

This clonotype was seen ten or more times. The V and J genes are TRBV29-1 and TRBJ2-3; D gene unclear. This CDR3 is 12 amino acids long. Trimming stripped 3 bases from V and 2 bases from J, with 6 bases between. Per the germline V gene, CDR1 is SQVTM and CDR2 is ANQGSEA. The CDR3 DNA reads TGCAGCGTTGAGTTTTCCACAGATACGCAGTATTTT. Protein sequence: CSVEFSTDTQYF.

The chain recombines TRBV5-5 with TRBJ2-3; 14 nucleotides match TRBD2. The CDR3 consists of 15 residues. V lost 2 bases and J lost 14; bases outside the gene matches: 10. The germline V gene encodes CDR1 SGHKS and CDR2 YYEKEE (reference sequence). Here the CDR3 DNA reads TGTGCCAGCAGCTTAAGAGGGACTAGCGGGGGCACGAGGTATTTT. Translation: CASSLRGTSGGTRYF. Full variable domain (remainder filled in from reference TRBV5-5 and TRBJ2-3): DAGVTQSPTHLIKTRGQQVTLRCSPISGHKSVSWYQQVLGQGPQFIFQYYEKEERGRGNFPDRFSARQFPNYSSELNVNALLLGDSALYLCASSLRGTSGGTRYFGPGTRLTVL.

The chain uses TRBV4-2 and TRBJ2-4; TRBD2 matches 7 bases. The V gene's germline CDR1 is LGHNA and CDR2 YNFKEQ. Germline trimming cut 0 bases from V and 0 bases from J; bases unmatched to any gene: 5. This CDR3 region has 17 residues. The chain's CDR3 is CASSQDRWGGAKNIQYF. CDR3 nucleotides: TGTGCCAGCAGCCAAGATCGGTGGGGGGGAGCCAAAAACATTCAGTACTTC.

This clonotype was detected ten times or more. The gene calls are TRBV4-2 and TRBJ2-7, with 13 bases lining up with TRBD2. Germline V gene lookup returns CDR1 LGHNA and CDR2 YNFKEQ. V lost 6 bases to trimming and J lost 3 bases; unmatched junction nucleotides: 5. The CDR3 is 15 amino acids. As DNA, the CDR3 is TGTGCCAGCAGTCAGACTAGCGGGGGGAACTACGAGCAGTACTTC. Translated, it gives CASSQTSGGNYEQYF.

The chain joins TRBV29-1 to TRBJ2-6; D gene unclear. This CDR3 is built from 12 residues. Germline lookup yields CDR1 SQVTM and CDR2 ANQGSEA. V dropped 3 bases and J dropped 4 bases, with 4 bases sitting between them. The CDR3 sequence is CSVDTGANVLTF. The CDR3 DNA sequence: TGCAGCGTTGATACCGGGGCCAACGTCCTGACTTTC. Complete variable domain (other parts from reference TRBV29-1 and TRBJ2-6): SAVISQKPSRDICQRGTSLTIQCQVDSQVTMMFWYRQQPGQSLTLIATANQGSEATYESGFVIDKFPISRPNLTFSTLTVSNMSPEDSSIYLCSVDTGANVLTFGAGSRLTVL.

In its sample, this clonotype was seen a few times. J is TRBJ2-1 and V is TRBV20-1, with 7 bases that match TRBD2. CDR1 and CDR2 (germline): DFQATT, SNEGSKA (reference sequence). The CDR3 is made up of 15 amino acids. The J segment lost 8 bases and the V segment lost 0 bases, leaving 10 bases of the junction unmatched. Here the CDR3 DNA reads TGCAGTGCTAGAGAGGAAAGCGGGGTAGGCTATGAGCAGTTCTTC. It yields the protein CSAREESGVGYEQFF.

V usage is TRBV6-5 and J usage is TRBJ1-1; TRBD1 aligns across 10 bases. This CDR3 has 14 residues. Germline V lookup: CDR1 MNHEY, CDR2 SVGAGI. V lost 6 bases and J lost 2; bases outside the gene matches: 3. CDR3 nucleotides: TGTGCCAGCAGAGGGGACAGGGGAAACACTGAAGCTTTCTTT. It translates to CASRGDRGNTEAFF.

The CDR3 here is CSASVQGMVPYNEQFF. The CDR3 coding sequence is TGCAGTGCTAGCGTACAGGGGATGGTCCCCTACAATGAGCAGTTCTTC. This chain links TRBV20-1 with TRBJ2-1; 7 bases map to TRBD1. With V trimmed by 3 bases and J by 2 bases, 10 bases remained unmatched. CDR3 size: 16 residues. Per the germline V gene, CDR1 is DFQATT and CDR2 is SNEGSKA (reference sequence).

This clonotype was seen only a few times. This chain uses TRBV2 with TRBJ2-4; 10 bases agree with TRBD1. Germline V gene sequence: CDR1 SNHLY, CDR2 FYNNEI. V lost 4 bases and J lost 0; bases outside the gene matches: 3. This CDR3 has 16 residues. CDR3 sequence: CASSVGTGEAKNIQYF. DNA for the CDR3: TGTGCCAGCAGTGTCGGGACAGGGGAAGCCAAAAACATTCAGTACTTC.